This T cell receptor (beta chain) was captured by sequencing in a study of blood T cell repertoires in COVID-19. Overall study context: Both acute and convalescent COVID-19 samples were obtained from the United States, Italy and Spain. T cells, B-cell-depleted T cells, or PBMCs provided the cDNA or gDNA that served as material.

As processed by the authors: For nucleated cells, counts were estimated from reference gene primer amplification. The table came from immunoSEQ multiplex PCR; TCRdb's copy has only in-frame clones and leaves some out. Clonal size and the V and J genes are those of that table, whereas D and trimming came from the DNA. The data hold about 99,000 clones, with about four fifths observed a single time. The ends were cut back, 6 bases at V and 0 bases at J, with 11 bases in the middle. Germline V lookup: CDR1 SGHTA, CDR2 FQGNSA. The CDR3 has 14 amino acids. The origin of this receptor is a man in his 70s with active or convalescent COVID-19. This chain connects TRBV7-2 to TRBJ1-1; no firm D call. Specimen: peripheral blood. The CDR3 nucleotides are TGTGCCAGCAGTCCAAACGGGTTGAACACTGAAGCTTTCTTT. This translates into CASSPNGLNTEAFF.